This TCR beta chain was recovered during a study of blood T cells in healthy people across ages. Using a J-beta primer mix together with a sample-barcoded 5' primer, a second PCR was run for 7 to 11 cycles. One entry per CDR3 protein results from TCRdb running MiXCR on the 5' RACE reads. The sample lists hundreds of thousands of distinct CDR3 sequences, 58% occurring once. V was trimmed by 5 bases and J by 0 bases, leaving 14 bases between them. From germline, CDR1 is DFQATT and CDR2 SNEGSKA (reference sequence). This CDR3 is 15 amino acids long. This clonotype came up a few times. This receptor was obtained from a man aged 25-40 years in good health. Input material: blood. The V gene is TRBV20-1, the J gene TRBJ2-4, with D tentatively TRBD2 (5 bases). The CDR3 region has the DNA TGCAGTGCTGCCCGAGGGATCCTAGCCAAAAACATTCAGTACTTC. Protein product: CSAARGILAKNIQYF.